The source of this TCR beta chain is a study of T cells expressing NK-cell markers. Findings and caveats of the study: More than five donors showed dominant NKG2C+ clonotypes comprising roughly 1.0-7.5% of their CD8+ T cells. Leadership of the CD3+CD56-NKG2C+ fraction also belonged to these clonotypes in several donors.

In the case of this clonotype: Its target is not known.

This CDR3 is 18 amino acids long. Germline CDR1 is DFQATT and CDR2 is SNEGSKA (reference sequence). Synthesis of TCR beta cDNA relied on 5'RACE template switching carrying UMIs. TCRdb reprocessed the 5' RACE reads and stores each CDR3 protein as one record, lacking DNA. The sample totals some 460,000 distinct CDR3 sequences. The V gene is TRBV20-1, the J gene TRBJ2-1; checking the TCRdb D call of TRBD1 is not possible without DNA. This TCR derives from a woman aged 50 to 60 in good health. The sample comprised blood T cells: a sorted CD56 or NKG2C T cell subset, CD4+ or CD8+ T cells, or bulk PBMC T cells (not recorded which). The CDR3 sequence is CSAPGPPRGTSSYNEQFF.